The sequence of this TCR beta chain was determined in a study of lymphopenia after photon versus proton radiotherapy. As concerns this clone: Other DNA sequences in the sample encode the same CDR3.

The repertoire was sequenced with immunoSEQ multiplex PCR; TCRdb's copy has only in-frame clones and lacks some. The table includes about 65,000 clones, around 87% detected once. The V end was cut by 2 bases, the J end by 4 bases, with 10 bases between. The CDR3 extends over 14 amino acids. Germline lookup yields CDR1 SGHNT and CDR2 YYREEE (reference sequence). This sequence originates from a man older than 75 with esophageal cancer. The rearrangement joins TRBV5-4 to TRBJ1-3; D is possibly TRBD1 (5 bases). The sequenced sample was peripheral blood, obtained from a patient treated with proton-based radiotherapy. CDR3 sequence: CASSLPGPGNTIYF. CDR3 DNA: TGTGCCAGCAGCTTACCAGGGCCCGGAAACACCATATATTTT.